Presented here are 24 T cell receptor beta chains from one specimen sequenced in a study of Graves' ophthalmopathy and Graves' hyperthyroidism. Researchers took RNA transcripts and amplified TCR beta CDR3 regions from them. After a first-round RT-PCR with HTBI primers, a second-round multiplex PCR was run. TCRdb analysed the multiplex PCR reads with MiXCR anew, one entry per CDR3 protein. The table has approximately 460,000 distinct CDR3 sequences, roughly 14% seen once. Sequencing used blood. These receptors were collected from a woman younger than 45 with Graves' ophthalmopathy.

The chain uses TRBV28 and TRBJ1-1, with D uncertain. V was shortened by 2 bases and J by 5 bases, with 15 bases between the two germline ends. Germline values: CDR1 MDHEN, CDR2 SYDVKM. The CDR3 is 15 amino acids. The CDR3 DNA follows: TGTGCCAGCAGTTTAAGTGCGGGGTTCGGGACTGAAGCTTTCTTT. Amino acid sequence: CASSLSAGFGTEAFF.

This clonotype was counted between two and nine times. The chain couples TRBV30 to TRBJ1-1; D may be TRBD1 (5 bases). The ends were cut back, 5 bases at V and 4 bases at J, with 14 bases in the middle. This CDR3 region has 13 residues. CDR1 is GTSNPN, CDR2 SVGIG, per germline (reference sequence). The CDR3 loop reads CAWGYGGSTEAFF. CDR3 sequence (DNA): TGTGCCTGGGGATATGGGGGGTCCACTGAAGCTTTCTTT.

There are a few counts of this clonotype. The gene calls are TRBV3-1 and TRBJ1-5, with D perhaps matching TRBD1 (5 bases). The CDR3 runs 13 residues. In germline, CDR1 is LGHDT, CDR2 YNNKEL (reference sequence). V shed 1 base and J shed 10 bases, with 11 bases lying between them. For the CDR3, the DNA is TGTGCCAGCAGCCAAGTCGACGGGGCCCCCCAGCATTTT. Its translation is CASSQVDGAPQHF.

This clonotype was recorded at least ten times. The V gene is TRBV28, the J gene TRBJ2-5; no firm D call. CDR1 MDHEN and CDR2 SYDVKM come from the germline V gene. V shed 2 bases and J shed 5 bases, with 12 bases lying between them. This CDR3 has 14 residues. CDR3 residues: CASSLIGRLETQYF. CDR3 in DNA: TGTGCCAGCAGTTTAATCGGCAGATTGGAGACCCAGTACTTC.

The V call is TRBV2, the J call TRBJ2-2; 8 nucleotides match TRBD1. This CDR3 comprises 15 residues. CDR1 SNHLY and CDR2 FYNNEI come from the germline V gene. The trim removed 6 bases at V and 3 bases at J, leaving 6 bases unmatched. The CDR3 here is CASSQDRVHTGELFF. DNA for the CDR3: TGTGCCAGCAGCCAGGACAGGGTTCACACCGGGGAGCTGTTTTTT.

This clonotype was seen at least ten times. The chain recombines TRBV6-1 with TRBJ1-2; D remains unclear. The ends were cut back, 8 bases at V and 5 bases at J, with 12 bases in the middle. The germline gives CDR1 MNHNS, CDR2 SASEGT. The length of the CDR3 is 12 residues. CDR3 in amino acids: CASSPVGYGYTF. CDR3 coding DNA: TGTGCCAGCTCCCCTGTGGGTTATGGCTACACCTTC.

This clonotype was seen repeatedly, ten times or more. V usage is TRBV20-1 and J usage is TRBJ2-7; the D gene is possibly TRBD1 (5 bases). There are 12 residues in the CDR3. Per germline, CDR1 DFQATT and CDR2 SNEGSKA (reference sequence). V dropped 4 bases and J dropped 0 bases, with 7 bases sitting between them. CDR3 DNA: TGCAGTGCTAATCAGGGCTCCTACGAGCAGTACTTC. It specifies CSANQGSYEQYF.

This chain joins TRBV5-1 and TRBJ2-4; D call uncertain. Between the trimmed V and J ends, which lost 0 bases and 4 bases, there was a span of 8 bases. The CDR3 covers 14 residues. Germline CDR1 and CDR2: SGHRS and YFSETQ. CDR3 bases: TGCGCCAGCAGCTTGGTTCCGGAAAAAAACATTCAGTACTTC. This gives the protein CASSLVPEKNIQYF.

V usage is TRBV6-1 and J usage is TRBJ2-5; possible D gene TRBD2, 6 bases. V lost 3 bases, J lost 5 bases, and 10 bases lay in between. CDR3 length: 13 amino acids. Looked up from germline, CDR1 is MNHNS and CDR2 is SASEGT. CDR3 in amino acids: CASSEGGYETQYF. The CDR3 nucleotides read TGTGCCAGCAGTGAGGGGGGTTACGAGACCCAGTACTTC.

This clonotype was seen repeatedly, ten times or more. V is TRBV30 and J is TRBJ1-1; 7 bases align to TRBD1. The junction had 2 bases not matched to a gene; V was cut back by 0 bases and J by 10 bases. Germline V gene data show CDR1 as GTSNPN and CDR2 as SVGIG (reference sequence). The CDR3 length is 11 residues. CDR3 region: CAWSVGGSAFF. The DNA of the CDR3 is TGTGCCTGGAGTGTAGGGGGCTCAGCTTTCTTT. The whole variable domain, filled in from reference TRBV30 and TRBJ1-1, reads SQTIHQWPATLVQPVGSPLSLECTVEGTSNPNLYWYRQAAGRGLQLLFYSVGIGQISSEVPQNLSASRPQDRQFILSSKKLLLSDSGFYLCAWSVGGSAFFGQGTRLTVV.

This clonotype was seen a few times. The V and J genes are TRBV6-5 and TRBJ2-5, with TRBD2 matching over 7 bases. With V trimmed by 10 bases and J by 5 bases, 7 bases remained unmatched. Germline V gene sequence: CDR1 MNHEY, CDR2 SVGAGI. The CDR3 totals 12 residues. CDR3 DNA: TGTGCCATCGCCGGGGGGTGGGAGACCCAGTACTTC. Protein sequence: CAIAGGWETQYF.

Ten or more counts support this clonotype. The chain employs TRBV30 and TRBJ1-2; D remains unclear. Germline loops: CDR1 GTSNPN, CDR2 SVGIG (reference sequence). Trimming removed 1 base from V and 3 bases from J, with 6 bases in between. The CDR3 covers 12 residues. The CDR3 loop reads CAWSERYYGYTF. The CDR3 nucleotides read TGTGCCTGGAGTGAGAGATACTATGGCTACACCTTC.

This clonotype was observed many times. The genes are TRBV19 and TRBJ2-2; no reliable D call. The V end was cut by 7 bases, the J end by 6 bases, with 6 bases between. Germline V gene lookup returns CDR1 LNHDA and CDR2 SQIVND (reference sequence). CDR3 size: 11 residues. CDR3 sequence (DNA): TGTGCCAGTAAGCTCTCCGGGGAGCTGTTTTTT. It specifies CASKLSGELFF.

This clonotype was counted a few times. Since a much larger clone is just one base distant, this may be a read error. J is TRBJ1-6 and V is TRBV20-1, with TRBD1 as a possible D gene (5 bases). The CDR3 length is 11 residues. CDR1 is DFQATT and CDR2 is SNEGSKA in the germline V gene (reference sequence). Between the trimmed V and J ends, which lost 6 bases and 15 bases, there was a span of 15 bases. The CDR3 bases are TGCAGTGCCCCGGGGGACCACAACCTCCACTTT. Encoded protein: CSAPGDHNLHF.

This clonotype has ten or more counts. CDR3 sequence (DNA): TGTGCTAGTGCCTTACCCGGGTTGACCCAGTACTTC. Amino acid sequence: CASALPGLTQYF. The genes are TRBV12-5 and TRBJ2-5; no definite D call. CDR1 LGHNT and CDR2 FRNRAP come from the germline V gene. This CDR3 comprises 12 residues. The germline V and J ends were trimmed by 7 bases and 7 bases, with 13 bases remaining between them.

The genes are TRBV3-1 and TRBJ1-1; unclear D gene. CDR1 is LGHDT, CDR2 YNNKEL, per germline (reference sequence). The CDR3 totals 14 residues. Between the trimmed V and J ends, which lost 1 base and 4 bases, there was a span of 10 bases. This CDR3 reads CASSQVRAATEAFF. In nucleotides, the CDR3 is TGTGCCAGCAGCCAAGTGAGAGCTGCCACTGAAGCTTTCTTT.

This clonotype was seen many times. The chain employs TRBV6-1 and TRBJ2-7; either TRBD1 or TRBD2 may fit D (5 bases each). The germline CDR1 and CDR2 sequences are MNHNS and SASEGT. This CDR3 spans 14 amino acids. V was pared by 8 bases and J by 0 bases, with 14 bases between. CDR3 nucleotides: TGTGCCAGCGGACGGGACGGCAGCTCCTACGAGCAGTACTTC. This encodes CASGRDGSSYEQYF.

The genes are TRBV2 and TRBJ2-5, with 9 bases aligning to TRBD1. This CDR3 spans 12 amino acids. CDR1 and CDR2 (germline): SNHLY, FYNNEI. Trimming at V came to 6 bases and at J to 10 bases, leaving 6 bases not matched to a gene. The chain's CDR3 is CASRATGGGQYF. CDR3 bases: TGTGCCAGCAGAGCGACAGGGGGGGGCCAGTACTTC.

This clonotype came up many times. The chain combines TRBV6-2 or TRBV6-3 with TRBJ2-7, with 8 positions matching TRBD2. With 4 bases clipped from V and 1 base from J, the junction kept 9 bases outside the gene matches. The V gene's germline CDR1 is MNHEY and CDR2 SVGEGT. The CDR3 runs 16 residues. The CDR3 spells CASSFLLAGVSYEQYF. CDR3 nucleotide sequence: TGTGCCAGCAGTTTCCTCCTAGCGGGCGTATCCTACGAGCAGTACTTC.

This clonotype was picked up many times. The chain combines TRBV2 with TRBJ2-5, with D perhaps TRBD1 or TRBD2 (5 bases each). The CDR3 is 15 residues long. Trimming removed 6 bases from V and 1 base from J, with 15 bases in between. Germline V gene sequence: CDR1 SNHLY, CDR2 FYNNEI. CDR3 sequence: CASSGARGGQETQYF. CDR3 in DNA: TGTGCCAGCAGCGGCGCGAGGGGCGGCCAAGAGACCCAGTACTTC.

The sample holds many counts of this clonotype. The chain joins TRBV27 to TRBJ1-5; unclear D gene. Looked up from germline, CDR1 is MNHEY and CDR2 is SMNVEV (reference sequence). V was trimmed by 6 bases and J by 2 bases, leaving 11 bases between them. The CDR3 covers 14 residues. The CDR3 loop reads CASRRGGGNQPQHF. The CDR3, as DNA: TGTGCCAGCAGGCGAGGCGGGGGCAATCAGCCCCAGCATTTT.

This clonotype was counted ten times or more. The chain combines TRBV14 with TRBJ2-5; D is tentatively TRBD1 or TRBD2 (6 bases each). CDR3 length: 17 amino acids. V lost 0 bases and J lost 2, with 16 bases in between. Looked up from germline, CDR1 is SGHDN and CDR2 is FVKESK. CDR3 bases: TGTGCCAGCAGCCAAGAGGGACAAGGAGGGGGGCAAGAGACCCAGTACTTC. Residues: CASSQEGQGGGQETQYF. Variable domain in full (rest from reference TRBV14 and TRBJ2-5): EAGVTQFPSHSVIEKGQTVTLRCDPISGHDNLYWYRRVMGKEIKFLLHFVKESKQDESGMPNNRFLAERTGGTYSTLKVQPAELEDSGVYFCASSQEGQGGGQETQYFGPGTRLLVL.

This clonotype was recorded many times. The CDR3 sequence is CASLPRGVNSPLHF. CDR3 nucleotide sequence: TGTGCCAGCCTACCAAGAGGGGTAAATTCACCCCTCCACTTT. The V and J genes are TRBV28 and TRBJ1-6; tentatively, D is TRBD1 (5 bases). Germline CDR1 and CDR2: MDHEN and SYDVKM. This CDR3 contains 14 residues. V was cut by 8 bases and J by 7 bases, with 15 bases left in between.

V gene TRBV6-1 combines with J gene TRBJ2-7; D is uncertain. There are 13 residues in the CDR3. V lost 1 base and J 3 bases, leaving 7 bases between the germline ends. Germline V gene lookup returns CDR1 MNHNS and CDR2 SASEGT. The CDR3 loop reads CASSEGVNYEQYF. The CDR3 DNA sequence: TGTGCCAGCAGTGAAGGGGTTAACTACGAGCAGTACTTC.